The present TCR beta chain was sequenced within a study of brain T cells in children with intractable seizures. Study-wide findings and caveats: Pre- and post-surgery blood differed in depth, so pre-surgery absences may be undersampling. Patients' HCMV serostatus was unknown; virus specificity rests on CDR3 similarity alone.

The table came from immunoSEQ multiplex PCR; TCRdb's copy has only in-frame clones and leaves some out. The sample yields 70,000 to 85,000 clones, more than 75% seen once. V lost 2 bases and J 0 bases, leaving 10 bases between the germline ends. The CDR3 spans 15 residues. Germline CDR1 MNHEY, CDR2 SVGAGI. Only cases whose brain tissue showed the highest T cell transcript signatures were sequenced. At least one anti-epileptic drug was given before surgery. Worth noting for this clone: Its antigen is not identified.

The TCR sequence derives from a girl aged 2-10 years with Rasmussen encephalitis and intractable seizures. The sample in question was peripheral blood, obtained at surgery. This chain connects TRBV6-5 to TRBJ1-1; D is undetermined. CDR3 sequence (DNA): TGTGCCAGCAGTTACGCGGACGGGATGAACACTGAAGCTTTCTTT. Its protein product is CASSYADGMNTEAFF.